The 21 T cell receptor beta chains below come from one sample, sequenced in a study of identical twins (TCRdb year 2016). The library was generated by 5' RACE. The instrument given in TCRdb is Illumina HiSeq 2000. TCRdb itself trimmed the public reads at Q25 with fastp, ran MiXCR and retained productive beta chains. Merged by CDR3 protein, the rows form single entries marked with the most common genes and DNA. Here the sample has a few hundred thousand distinct CDR3 sequences; nearly 15% occur a single time. The top ten clones comprise less than 0.5% of the sample. The sample was also linked to a second study, of yellow fever vaccine responses in identical twins.

Sequences were obtained from CD4+ T cells sorted from blood. These receptors were collected from a young woman in good health.

The rearrangement links TRBV5-1 to TRBJ2-3; possibly TRBD1 for D (6 bases). In germline, CDR1 is SGHRS, CDR2 YFSETQ. Trimming took off 4 bases at V and 2 bases at J, with 17 bases between the two ends. CDR3 length: 16 residues. As DNA, the CDR3 is TGCGCCAGCAGCCGTGTCCTGGACAGATACACAGATACGCAGTATTTT. Amino acid sequence: CASSRVLDRYTDTQYF.

The CDR3 bases are TGCAGCGTTGTAGGAGCTACCTCAAACCGGGAGCTGTTTTTT. Its translation: CSVVGATSNRELFF. The rearrangement uses TRBV29-1 and TRBJ2-2; the D is unclear. The germline V and J ends were trimmed by 4 bases and 9 bases, with 18 bases remaining between them. From germline, CDR1 is SQVTM and CDR2 ANQGSEA. The CDR3 runs to 14 residues.

This clonotype was picked up many times. This chain links TRBV2 with TRBJ2-1, with 10 nucleotides matching TRBD2. With V trimmed by 5 bases and J by 5 bases, 6 bases remained unmatched. The length of the CDR3 is 15 residues. Germline V lookup: CDR1 SNHLY, CDR2 FYNNEI. Here the CDR3 reads CASSTGTSANNEQFF. Written as DNA, the CDR3 is TGTGCCAGCAGTACCGGGACTAGCGCTAACAATGAGCAGTTCTTC.

V and J are TRBV21-1 and TRBJ2-5; TRBD1 is the table's D call and was not checked against the DNA. TRBV21-1 corresponds to a pseudogene. CDR3 length: 17 amino acids. DNA of the CDR3: TGTGCCAGCAGCAAGGATGTAGCCGGGTTTGGTAGGGAGACCCAGTACTTC. Amino acid sequence: CASSKDVAGFGRETQYF.

This clonotype showed up just a few times. The chain recombines TRBV4-1 with TRBJ2-7; D is unclear. V was trimmed by 3 bases and J by 0 bases, leaving 9 bases between them. The CDR3 consists of 14 residues. CDR1 and CDR2 (germline): MGHRA, YSYEKL. The CDR3 nucleotides read TGCGCCAGCAGCCATCTAGAAGGCTCCTACGAGCAGTACTTC. Its protein is CASSHLEGSYEQYF.

This clonotype turned up a few times. This chain joins TRBV21-1 and TRBJ2-2; the D call in the table, TRBD1, was not verified against the DNA. TRBV21-1 is designated a pseudogene. This CDR3 spans 15 amino acids. The chain's CDR3 is CASSSRDRNTGELFF. CDR3 nucleotides: TGTGCCAGCAGCAGCCGGGACCGAAACACCGGGGAGCTGTTTTTT.

In this sample, this clonotype turned up a few times. The rearrangement links TRBV5-1 to TRBJ1-1, with D possibly matching TRBD1 (5 bases). The CDR3 spans 15 residues. Germline CDR1 SGHRS, CDR2 YFSETQ. V was cut by 6 bases and J by 4 bases, with 19 bases left in between. The CDR3 protein is CASTLRQGGGTEAFF. As DNA, the CDR3 is TGCGCCAGCACCCTTAGGCAGGGAGGTGGCACTGAAGCTTTCTTT.

V usage is TRBV12-3 or TRBV12-4 and J usage is TRBJ1-6, with a weak D call TRBD1 (5 bases). This CDR3 contains 14 residues. The ends were cut back, 3 bases at V and 5 bases at J, with 8 bases in the middle. DNA for the CDR3: TGTGCCAGCAGTTTGACAGTGGATAATTCACCCCTCCACTTT. Its translation is CASSLTVDNSPLHF.

In this sample, this clonotype turned up many times. J is TRBJ2-5 and V is TRBV12-3 or TRBV12-4, with TRBD1 matching over 7 bases. V was clipped by 6 bases and J by 1 base; unmatched bases: 5. This CDR3 comprises 14 residues. CDR3 nucleotides: TGTGCCAGCAGCACGGGACAGCCCCAAGAGACCCAGTACTTC. This gives the protein CASSTGQPQETQYF.

The CDR3 region is CASSLSVAGLYNEQFF. Written as DNA, the CDR3 is TGTGCCAGCAGCCTTAGCGTAGCGGGACTATACAATGAGCAGTTCTTC. V gene TRBV9 combines with J gene TRBJ2-1; 8 bases line up with TRBD2. V dropped 4 bases and J dropped 4; count of bases not matched to a gene: 10. The CDR3 covers 16 residues. Germline lookup yields CDR1 SGDLS and CDR2 YYNGEE. Combining the CDR3 with reference TRBV9 and TRBJ2-1 gives the whole variable domain DSGVTQTPKHLITATGQRVTLRCSPRSGDLSVYWYQQSLDQGLQFLIQYYNGEERAKGNILERFSAQQFPDLHSELNLSSLELGDSALYFCASSLSVAGLYNEQFFGPGTRLTVL.

In this sample, this clonotype turned up many times. The chain carries TRBV12-3 or TRBV12-4 and TRBJ1-4; D gene ambiguous. There are 13 residues in the CDR3. The V and J ends lost 3 bases and 7 bases respectively, with 9 bases between them. CDR3 nucleotides: TGTGCCAGCAGTTTGCGGGCGGGTGAAAAACTGTTTTTT. Protein: CASSLRAGEKLFF.

Ten or more counts support this clonotype. The V call is TRBV12-3 or TRBV12-4, the J call TRBJ1-1; no reliable D call. Trimming removed 7 bases from V and 8 bases from J, with 20 bases in between. The CDR3 sequence is 14 residues long. The CDR3 spells CASKLKGGSGEAFF. CDR3 sequence (DNA): TGTGCCAGCAAACTTAAGGGAGGATCCGGGGAAGCTTTCTTT.

The CDR3 protein is CASSPTTNSNQPQHF. CDR3 sequence (DNA): TGTGCCAGTAGCCCGACCACTAATAGCAATCAGCCCCAGCATTTT. The chain has TRBV19 and TRBJ1-5; D remains ambiguous. V lost 6 bases to trimming and J lost 0 bases, with 12 bases between them. The CDR3 has 15 amino acids. Germline V CDR1 and CDR2: LNHDA, SQIVND (reference sequence).

The chain carries TRBV4-1 and TRBJ2-1; the match to TRBD2 covers 11 bases. This CDR3 contains 17 residues. CDR1 and CDR2 from the germline V gene are MGHRA and YSYEKL. After removal of 5 bases from V and 10 bases from J, the junction contained 16 bases not matched to a gene. CDR3 bases: TGCGCCAGCAGCTACCGGATAGCGGGGGGGCGGAGTGGGGAGCAGTTCTTC. Translation gives CASSYRIAGGRSGEQFF.

V is TRBV12-3 or TRBV12-4 and J is TRBJ2-3; 10 bases line up with TRBD2. This CDR3 has 15 residues. With V trimmed by 5 bases and J by 2 bases, 4 bases remained unmatched. This CDR3 is CASSPLAGDTDTQYF. The CDR3 nucleotides are TGTGCCAGCAGTCCCCTAGCGGGAGACACAGATACGCAGTATTTT.

The rearrangement links TRBV7-9 to TRBJ2-2; D not resolved. Germline V gene lookup returns CDR1 SEHNR and CDR2 FQNEAQ (reference sequence). V lost 5 bases and J lost 4, with 14 bases in between. This CDR3 region has 15 residues. For the CDR3, the DNA is TGTGCCAGCAGCCGATCCTCCCCGACCACCGGGGAGCTGTTTTTT. Amino acids: CASSRSSPTTGELFF.

The genes are TRBV3-1 and TRBJ1-1; D is unclear. Trimming removed 3 bases from V and 4 bases from J, with 12 bases in between. The CDR3 is 14 residues long. Germline V lookup: CDR1 LGHDT, CDR2 YNNKEL (reference sequence). CDR3: CASSHGPVGTEAFF. CDR3 sequence (DNA): TGTGCCAGCAGCCATGGGCCAGTGGGCACTGAAGCTTTCTTT. The variable domain in full, completed from reference TRBV3-1 and TRBJ1-1, reads DTAVSQTPKYLVTQMGNDKSIKCEQNLGHDTMYWYKQDSKKFLKIMFSYNNKELIINETVPNRFSPKSPDKAHLNLHINSLELGDSAVYFCASSHGPVGTEAFFGQGTRLTVV.

This clonotype has only a few counts. The gene calls are TRBV6-9 and TRBJ1-4; a weak D match, TRBD1 (6 bases). This CDR3 has 18 residues. V gave up 1 base and J gave up 0 bases, with 15 bases separating them. The V gene's germline CDR1 is MNHGY and CDR2 SVAAGI. This chain's CDR3 is CASSYLQGRGATNEKLFF. In nucleotides, the CDR3 is TGTGCCAGCAGTTATTTACAGGGAAGGGGAGCAACTAATGAAAAACTGTTTTTT.

This clonotype was counted a few times. The chain is built from TRBV10-2 and TRBJ1-1; TRBD1 agrees at 11 bases. Germline V lookup: CDR1 WSHSY, CDR2 SAAADI. The J segment lost 0 bases and the V segment lost 7 bases, leaving 7 bases of the junction unmatched. The CDR3 loop spans 16 amino acids. The CDR3 nucleotides are TGCGCCAGCATAGAAGGACAGGGGGCAATGAACACTGAAGCTTTCTTT. Translation: CASIEGQGAMNTEAFF.

The V call is TRBV9, the J call TRBJ1-2; D call uncertain. In germline, CDR1 is SGDLS, CDR2 YYNGEE. The CDR3 covers 17 residues. V dropped 0 bases and J dropped 3 bases, with 18 bases sitting between them. CDR3 DNA sequence: TGTGCCAGCAGCGTAGGAGGTTATACGAGAAGAGACTATGGCTACACCTTC. Translated, it gives CASSVGGYTRRDYGYTF.

This clonotype has a count of ten or more. The J gene is TRBJ2-5, the V gene TRBV24-1; D not certain. CDR1 is KGHDR, CDR2 SFDVKD, per germline. The germline V and J ends were trimmed by 4 bases and 2 bases, with 10 bases remaining between them. This CDR3 has 14 amino acids. The CDR3 sequence is CATSESGLQETQYF. For the CDR3, the DNA is TGTGCCACCAGTGAATCCGGCTTGCAAGAGACCCAGTACTTC.